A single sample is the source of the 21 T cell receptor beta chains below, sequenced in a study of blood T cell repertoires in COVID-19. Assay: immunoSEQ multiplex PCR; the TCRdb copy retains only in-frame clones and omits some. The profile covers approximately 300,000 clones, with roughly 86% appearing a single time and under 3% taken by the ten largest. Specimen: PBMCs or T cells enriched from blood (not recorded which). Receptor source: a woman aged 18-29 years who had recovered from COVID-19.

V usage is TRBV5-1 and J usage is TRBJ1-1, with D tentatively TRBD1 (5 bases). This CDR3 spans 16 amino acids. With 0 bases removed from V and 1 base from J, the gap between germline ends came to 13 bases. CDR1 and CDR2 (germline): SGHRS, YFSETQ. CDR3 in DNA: TGCGCCAGCAGCTTGGTGCAGGGAAGTCCGAACACTGAAGCTTTCTTT. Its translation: CASSLVQGSPNTEAFF.

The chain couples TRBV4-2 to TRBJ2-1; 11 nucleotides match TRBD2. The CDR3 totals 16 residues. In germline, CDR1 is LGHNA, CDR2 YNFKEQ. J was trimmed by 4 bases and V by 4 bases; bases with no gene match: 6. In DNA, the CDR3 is TGTGCCAGCAGCCGACTTAGCGGGGGGGCATACAATGAGCAGTTCTTC. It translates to CASSRLSGGAYNEQFF.

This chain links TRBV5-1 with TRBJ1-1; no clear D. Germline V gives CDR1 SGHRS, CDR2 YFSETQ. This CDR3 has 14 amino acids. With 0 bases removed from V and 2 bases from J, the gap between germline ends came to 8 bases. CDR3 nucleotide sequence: TGCGCCAGCAGCTTGGTAGTAGATAACACTGAAGCTTTCTTT. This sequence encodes CASSLVVDNTEAFF.

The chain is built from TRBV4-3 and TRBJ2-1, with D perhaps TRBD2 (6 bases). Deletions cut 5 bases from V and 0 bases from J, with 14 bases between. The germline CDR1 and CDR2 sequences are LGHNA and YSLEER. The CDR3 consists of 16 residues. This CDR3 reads CASSVGPGSSYNEQFF. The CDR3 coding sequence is TGCGCCAGCAGCGTCGGGCCCGGGAGCTCCTACAATGAGCAGTTCTTC.

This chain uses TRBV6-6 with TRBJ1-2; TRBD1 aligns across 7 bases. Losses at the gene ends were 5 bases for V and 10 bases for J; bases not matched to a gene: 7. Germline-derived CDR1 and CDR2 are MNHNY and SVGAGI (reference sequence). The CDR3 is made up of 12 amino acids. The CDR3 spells CASSHGDSHYTF. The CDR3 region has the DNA TGTGCCAGCAGTCACGGGGACAGCCACTACACCTTC.

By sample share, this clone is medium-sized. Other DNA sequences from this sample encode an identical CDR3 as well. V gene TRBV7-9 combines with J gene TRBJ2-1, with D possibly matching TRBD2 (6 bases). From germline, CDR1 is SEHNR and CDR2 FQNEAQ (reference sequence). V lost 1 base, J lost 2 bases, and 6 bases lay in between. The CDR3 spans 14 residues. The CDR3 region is CASSLGLAYNEQFF. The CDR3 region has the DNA TGTGCCAGCAGCTTAGGACTAGCCTACAATGAGCAGTTCTTC.

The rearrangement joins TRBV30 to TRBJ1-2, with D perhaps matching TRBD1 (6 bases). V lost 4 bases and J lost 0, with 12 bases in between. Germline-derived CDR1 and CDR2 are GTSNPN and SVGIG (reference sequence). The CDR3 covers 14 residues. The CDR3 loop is CAWKTGLTNYGYTF. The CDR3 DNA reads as TGTGCCTGGAAGACAGGACTGACTAACTATGGCTACACCTTC.

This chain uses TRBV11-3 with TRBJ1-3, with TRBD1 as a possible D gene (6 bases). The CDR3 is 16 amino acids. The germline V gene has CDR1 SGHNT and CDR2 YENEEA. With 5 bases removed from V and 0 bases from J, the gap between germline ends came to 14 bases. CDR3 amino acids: CASSRAGHTSGNTIYF. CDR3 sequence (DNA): TGTGCCAGCAGCCGAGCGGGACATACCTCTGGAAACACCATATATTTT.

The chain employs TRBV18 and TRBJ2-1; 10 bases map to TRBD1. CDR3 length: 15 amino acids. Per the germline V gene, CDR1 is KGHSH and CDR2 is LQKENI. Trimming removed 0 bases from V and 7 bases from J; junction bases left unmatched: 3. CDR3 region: CASSPPGQGVNEQFF. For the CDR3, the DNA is TGTGCCAGCTCACCACCAGGACAGGGGGTAAATGAGCAGTTCTTC. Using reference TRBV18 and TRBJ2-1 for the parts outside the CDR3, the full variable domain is NAGVMQNPRHLVRRRGQEARLRCSPMKGHSHVYWYRQLPEEGLKFMVYLQKENIIDESGMPKERFSAEFPKEGPSILRIQQVVRGDSAAYFCASSPPGQGVNEQFFGPGTRLTVL.

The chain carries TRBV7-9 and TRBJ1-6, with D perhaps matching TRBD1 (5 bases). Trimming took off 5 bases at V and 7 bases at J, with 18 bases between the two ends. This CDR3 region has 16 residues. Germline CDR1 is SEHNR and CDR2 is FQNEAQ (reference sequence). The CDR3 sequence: CASSRNNAGGNSPLHF. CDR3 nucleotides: TGTGCCAGCAGCCGCAATAACGCCGGGGGAAATTCACCCCTCCACTTT.

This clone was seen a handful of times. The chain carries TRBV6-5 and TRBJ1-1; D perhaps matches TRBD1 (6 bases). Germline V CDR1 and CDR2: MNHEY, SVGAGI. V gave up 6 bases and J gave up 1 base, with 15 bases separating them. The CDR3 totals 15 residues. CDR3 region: CASRRNREGNTEAFF. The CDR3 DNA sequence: TGTGCCAGCAGACGAAACAGGGAAGGGAACACTGAAGCTTTCTTT.

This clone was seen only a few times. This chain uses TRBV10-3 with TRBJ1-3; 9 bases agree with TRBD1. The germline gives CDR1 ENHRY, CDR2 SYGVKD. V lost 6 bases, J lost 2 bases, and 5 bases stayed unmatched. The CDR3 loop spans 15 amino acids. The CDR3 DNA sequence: TGTGCCATCAGCGAACAGGGGGCCACTGGAAACACCATATATTTT. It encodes CAISEQGATGNTIYF.

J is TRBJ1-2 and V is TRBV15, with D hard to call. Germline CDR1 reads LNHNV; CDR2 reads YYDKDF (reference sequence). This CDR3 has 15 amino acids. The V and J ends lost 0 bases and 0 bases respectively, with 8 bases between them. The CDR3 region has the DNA TGTGCCACCAGCAGAGACCCTGTAGCTAACTATGGCTACACCTTC. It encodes CATSRDPVANYGYTF.

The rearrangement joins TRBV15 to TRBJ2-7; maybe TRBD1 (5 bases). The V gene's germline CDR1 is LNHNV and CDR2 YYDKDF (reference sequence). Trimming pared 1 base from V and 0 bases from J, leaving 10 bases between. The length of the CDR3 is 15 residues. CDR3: CATSRAGQASYEQYF. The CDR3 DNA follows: TGTGCCACCAGCAGAGCAGGGCAGGCCTCCTACGAGCAGTACTTC.

The CDR3 region has the DNA TGTGCCAGCAGCGCCAGGGGAGTCAATGAGCAGTTCTTC. This sequence encodes CASSARGVNEQFF. J is TRBJ2-1 and V is TRBV12-3 or TRBV12-4; weak D call: TRBD1 (6 bases). CDR3 length: 13 residues. The V and J ends lost 6 bases and 6 bases respectively, with 12 bases between them.

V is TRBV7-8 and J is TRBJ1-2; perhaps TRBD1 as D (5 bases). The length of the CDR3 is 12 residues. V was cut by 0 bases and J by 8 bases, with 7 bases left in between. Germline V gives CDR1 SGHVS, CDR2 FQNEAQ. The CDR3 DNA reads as TGTGCCAGCAGCTTAGCGGAGGGGGGCTACACCTTC. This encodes CASSLAEGGYTF.

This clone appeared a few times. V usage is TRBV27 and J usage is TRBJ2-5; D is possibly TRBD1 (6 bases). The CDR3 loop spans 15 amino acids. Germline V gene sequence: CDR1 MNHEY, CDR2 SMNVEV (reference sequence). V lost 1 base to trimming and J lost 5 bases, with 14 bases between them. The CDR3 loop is CASSLFASRGETQYF. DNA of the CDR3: TGTGCCAGCAGTTTATTTGCCTCCAGGGGTGAGACCCAGTACTTC.

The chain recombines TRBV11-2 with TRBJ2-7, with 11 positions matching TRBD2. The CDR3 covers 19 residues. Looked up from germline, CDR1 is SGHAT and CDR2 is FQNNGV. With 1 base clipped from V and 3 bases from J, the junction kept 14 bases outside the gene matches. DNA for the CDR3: TGTGCCAGCAGCTTAGCCCCGAATAGCGGGGGGGCCGAAGGCTACGAGCAGTACTTC. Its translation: CASSLAPNSGGAEGYEQYF.

CDR3 in amino acids: CASAQLGGTQETQYF. CDR3 bases: TGTGCCAGTGCTCAACTAGGGGGAACTCAAGAGACCCAGTACTTC. The J gene is TRBJ2-5, the V gene TRBV7-7; maybe TRBD1 (6 bases). The CDR3 has 15 amino acids. V was trimmed by 9 bases and J by 2 bases, leaving 19 bases between them. The germline V gene has CDR1 SSHAT and CDR2 FNYEAQ (reference sequence). The full variable domain, rest sourced from reference TRBV7-7 and TRBJ2-5, is GAGVSQSPRYKVTKRGQDVTLRCDPISSHATLYWYQQALGQGPEFLTYFNYEAQPDKSGLPSDRFSAERPEGSISTLTIQRTEQRDSAMYRCASAQLGGTQETQYFGPGTRLLVL.

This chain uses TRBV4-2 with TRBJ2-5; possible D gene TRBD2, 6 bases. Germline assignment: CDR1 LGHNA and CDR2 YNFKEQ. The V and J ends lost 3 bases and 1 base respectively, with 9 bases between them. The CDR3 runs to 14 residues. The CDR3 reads CASSHGGSQETQYF. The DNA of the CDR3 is TGTGCCAGCAGCCATGGAGGGTCCCAAGAGACCCAGTACTTC.

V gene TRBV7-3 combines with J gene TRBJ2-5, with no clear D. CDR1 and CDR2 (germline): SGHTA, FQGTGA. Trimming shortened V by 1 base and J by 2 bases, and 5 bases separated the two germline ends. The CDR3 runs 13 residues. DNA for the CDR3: TGTGCCAGCAGCTTAAGTCAACAAGAGACCCAGTACTTC. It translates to CASSLSQQETQYF.